This T cell receptor beta chain was identified during a study of beta chain features in type 1 diabetes. Whole-study results and caveats: The study found moderately but significantly shorter TCRB CDR3s in all four CD4+ subsets of Type 1 diabetes patients. Insertions were fewer and deletions more numerous at VDJ junctions in type 1 diabetes patients.

This clone was seen a handful of times. Antigen: not known. The study reverse transcribed the entire isolated RNA, so it sequenced expressed TCRB transcripts. Sequencing used immunoSEQ multiplex PCR; TCRdb keeps in-frame clones, though not all of them. The sample lists more than 120,000 clones, about 9.4% occurring once. CDR1 and CDR2 from the germline V gene are MGHDK and SYGVNS. V was pared by 3 bases and J by 3 bases, with 9 bases between. The CDR3 runs to 15 residues. The chain couples TRBV25-1 to TRBJ1-6; D is ambiguous. This TCR was sampled from a man between 18 and 29 years old in good health. Sequenced material: naive CD4+ T cells from blood. Here the CDR3 DNA reads TGTGCCAGCAGTGACCCCTCGGGCTATAATTCACCCCTCCACTTT. Translating it yields CASSDPSGYNSPLHF. Full variable domain (remainder filled in from reference TRBV25-1 and TRBJ1-6): EADIYQTPRYLVIGTGKKITLECSQTMGHDKMYWYQQDPGMELHLIHYSYGVNSTEKGDLSSESTVSRIRTEHFPLTLESARPSHTSQYLCASSDPSGYNSPLHFGNGTRLTVT.